This TCR beta chain was observed in a study of breast tumors, draining lymph nodes, adjacent tissues. TCRdb processed the multiplex PCR reads anew with MiXCR; each CDR3 protein has one entry. The profile covers 30,000 to 40,000 distinct CDR3 sequences, with roughly 36% appearing a single time and roughly 10% taken by the ten largest. Study-level points and caveats: Tumor T cell lymph node origin was a supported hypothesis, not proven. Luminal-like breast cancer showed significantly higher tumor–nontumor repertoire similarity than basal-like. Compared with lymph nodes, tumors were less diverse; compared with nontumor tissue, more.

The CDR3 length equals 15 residues, ends included. Germline CDR1 reads SGHDT; CDR2 reads YYEEEE. This clonotype was detected only a few times. Its antigen is not known. The DNA is omitted, as the CDR3 cannot be located on it reliably, and the CDR3 follows TCRdb's listing. This TCR was recovered from a female donor with breast cancer. Some clones in this sample may be carry-over from other donors' samples. The chain has TRBV5-6 and TRBJ2-5; TRBD1 is taken as the D call from the table, unchecked against the DNA. The sample comprised breast tumor tissue. This CDR3 is CASSFGAGTEETQHF.